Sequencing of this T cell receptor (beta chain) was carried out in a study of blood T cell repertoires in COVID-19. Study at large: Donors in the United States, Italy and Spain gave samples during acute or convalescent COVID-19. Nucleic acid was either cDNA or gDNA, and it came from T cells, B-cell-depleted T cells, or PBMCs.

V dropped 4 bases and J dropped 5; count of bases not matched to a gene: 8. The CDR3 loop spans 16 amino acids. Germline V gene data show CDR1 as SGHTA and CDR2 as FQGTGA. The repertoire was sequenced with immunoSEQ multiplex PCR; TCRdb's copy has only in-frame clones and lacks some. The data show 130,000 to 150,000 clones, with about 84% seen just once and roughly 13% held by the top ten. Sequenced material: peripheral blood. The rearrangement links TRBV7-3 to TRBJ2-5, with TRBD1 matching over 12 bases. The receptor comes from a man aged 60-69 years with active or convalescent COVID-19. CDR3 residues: CASSYTGTGGRETQYF. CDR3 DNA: TGTGCCAGCAGCTACACCGGGACAGGGGGCAGGGAGACCCAGTACTTC.